This T cell receptor beta chain came from a study of cytomegalovirus exposure and HLA in healthy donors (TCRdb year 2017). Context from the whole study: According to an earlier analysis of 587 of the donors, 150 million to 200 million T cells yielded over 90 million unique TCR beta sequences and 276 Gb of sequence data. In addition to the first cohort of around 670 subjects, a separate validation cohort of 120 different subjects was used. Class I and class II HLA loci were covered by the typing at four-digit resolution. Because of strong linkage in the cohort, five DR-DQ haplotypes were treated as single units for association and clustering. To study patterns of TCR occurrence, a later analysis re-analyzed previously published TCR beta repertoires from several hundred donors and added high-resolution HLA genotyping. The study aimed to test whether cataloging public T cell receptors could reveal signatures of past pathogen exposure. To predict cytomegalovirus infection status, the study combined high-throughput TCR immunosequencing, statistical association of individual TCRs with disease status, and machine learning. Donor age, sex, ethnicity and CMV serostatus were compiled alongside the repertoire data. Approximately 300 gigabases of sequencing data and around 80 million unique TCR sequences made up an early release that covered 500 to 650 HLA-typed donors. In a later genetic analysis, genome-wide SNP genotypes for 398 of the 666 donors were used, and that subset was treated as a discovery cohort. The genetic ancestry cluster associated with self-reported Caucasian donors included around 76% of the approximately 400 genotyped donors. All discovery cohort repertoires had been generated using a single sequencing platform. The T cell repertoires of 550 to 850 subjects were profiled by immunosequencing and related to cytomegalovirus serostatus. Rather than using new phenotypic data, the later analysis identified candidate immune exposures from TCR beta sequences and from how often those sequences occurred across donors. The number of typed donors differed by locus: 629-630 for A, B, C, DRB1 and DQB1; approximately 530 for DQA1; over 600 for DPA1; and some 450 for DPB1. An earlier analysis of 587 of the donors applied high-throughput TCR beta sequencing to assess whether each TCR beta V gene segment acted as functional or pseudogenic. On average, roughly 200,000 unique TCR beta nucleotide sequences were sequenced per donor among 350 to 400 genotyped donors of the cohort, with 15% to 20% of those sequences being non-productive.

The library was obtained by the immunoSEQ multiplex PCR assay. The multiplex PCR relied on a mix of 60 forward primers for TCR Vbeta segments and 13 reverse primers for TCR Jbeta segments. A multiplex PCR assay on genomic DNA amplified the CDR3 region of rearranged TCR beta genes. The amplified TCR beta libraries were sequenced on the Illumina HiSeq System as 87-base-pair reads. On the study's bioinformatics: Across the 670 or so repertoires, a later analysis counted 80 million or so unique TCR beta chains, some 11 million of which were shared by at least two donors. Raw reads were error-corrected and collapsed into unique sequences with a nearest-neighbor algorithm that merged closely related sequences to remove PCR and sequencing errors. Alignment of CDR3 sequences to IMGT reference sequences was used to assign V, D and J gene segments. Each retained sequence needed at least a six-nucleotide match to both a V gene segment and a J gene segment. Rearrangements were classified as productive when the CDR3 lacked stop codons and remained in frame with V and J, and all other rearrangements were classified as non-productive. CDR3 was defined by IMGT convention, running from the second conserved V-encoded cysteine to the conserved J-encoded phenylalanine. The earlier analysis of 550 to 650 of the donors excluded any sequence lacking an unambiguous match to a single V gene segment. In an earlier analysis of 587 of the donors, a V segment was called functional when productive rearrangements were above 56.7%, and segregating when the standard deviation between donors exceeded 5%. A statistical classification framework was developed to diagnose cytomegalovirus status using the catalog of TCR beta chain sequences. In a later analysis, TCR nucleotide sequences were compared against IMGT/GENE-DB human TR gene sequences so that V and J genes could be assigned. In a later analysis, CDR3 sequences and most-parsimonious VDJ recombination scenarios were assigned using the TCRdist pipeline. In a later analysis, each TCR beta chain was defined by its CDR3 amino acid sequence together with its V-gene family, and reads without a unique V-gene family were excluded. In a later analysis, around 600 highly shared, low-generation-probability nucleotide sequences were removed to address suspected cross-contamination and a sequencing artifact. For each public chain, a later analysis derived a clonal expansion index from normalized ranks of inferred template counts within each repertoire. In a later analysis, generation probabilities were computed using a VDJ recombination model fitted to out-of-frame rearrangements, and the results were checked against IGoR. A later analysis scored TCR-TCR, TCR-HLA and TCR-CMV co-occurrence with hypergeometric tests, applying a repertoire-size bias correction to TCR pairs. To estimate false discovery rates, a later analysis permuted the HLA or CMV assignments 20 times. A later analysis grouped co-occurring TCRs with DBSCAN, adding TCRdist sequence similarity when clustering within HLA-allele-positive subsets. For co-occurrence clustering, repertoires with fewer than 30,000 or more than 120,000 public chains were excluded, along with a handful of repertoires with anomalous nucleotide sharing. TCRdb took over this immuneACCESS table, retaining in-frame rearrangements with V and J assigned. Such tables are incomplete; in checked studies, under half of the missing clones stem from an unresolved V gene, and the remainder is unexplained. V and J calls and clone size are copied from that table; D and trimming were computed from the DNA. Within this sample are about 130,000 clones, with more than 15% of them counted one time only. Approximately 2.9% of the sample belongs to the ten largest clones.

Summary of the overall study and its limitations: Because counts were too low, roughly 16 rarely observed V segments, including chromosome 9 orphons, were left out of the earlier analysis of 500 to 650 of the donors. In a later analysis, the rate of TCR association differed among HLA loci, with DRB1 alleles having the most associated TCRs and HLA-C alleles having the fewest. In a later genetic analysis, fewer N-insertions in productive TCRs were reported among donors in an Asian-associated ancestry cluster than the 666-donor mean. According to the authors, the approach could potentially be generalized to other disease states and immunological phenotypes. Only TCR beta chains were sequenced in this cohort, and the absence of alpha or paired-chain data limited detectable features. Some IMGT-functional V segments, including TRBV6-2 and TRBV6-3, could not be told apart with the 87-base-pair reads, so those segments were excluded. In vitro tests confirmed that a few of the cytomegalovirus-associated TCR beta chains recognize cytomegalovirus antigens. While some public TCRs were present in many individuals, most TCR sequences turned up only very rarely across donors. A later genetic analysis associated a missense DCLRE1C variant with V-gene and J-gene trimming of TCR beta chains, and an independent cohort replicated the association. The presence/absence analyses assumed that sequencing depth was roughly uniform across donors, and that assumption may not be true. A later analysis associated about 18,000 TCR beta sequences with specific HLA alleles at a false discovery rate of 0.05. When HLA alleles, especially DR and DQ, strongly co-occurred, TCR associations were difficult to assign to individual alleles. Immune exposure information for the cohort was limited to CMV serostatus. Several of the top co-occurrence clusters appeared to be linked to parvovirus B19, influenza, CMV and Epstein-Barr virus, according to a later analysis. A further reported finding was that TCR beta sequences accurately predicted the HLA-A and HLA-B alleles for most subjects in the first cohort. In a later analysis, HLA-associated TCR beta chains were found to be more clonally expanded and to have lower generation probabilities than equally common non-associated chains. The study gave a list of around 170 TCR beta chains associated with cytomegalovirus. In an earlier analysis of more than 450 of the donors, most TCR beta V segments were observed in productive rearrangements about 87% or about 30% of the time, broadly matching IMGT annotations. The classifier was reported to diagnose cytomegalovirus status with high specificity and sensitivity in both the original cohort and the validation cohort. A cluster of highly shared sequence variants was judged likely to represent a technical artifact of the sequencing pipeline. Linkage disequilibrium might explain the correlated functional status among segregating V segments, but an unknown experimental factor could not be ruled out. According to a later analysis, most CMV-associated TCR beta chains appeared to be HLA-restricted, and the HLA associations seemed to be driven largely by CMV exposure. HLA typing was unavailable for some donors at each locus, so association tests used only the typed subset.

Note on this clone: Its antigen remains undetermined. Base qualities are not at hand, and no much larger clone is one base apart.

In total, around 600 healthy bone marrow donors made up the cohort. Cohort members were all nominally healthy when sampled, although unrecorded immune exposures were likely present. The donor was CMV seropositive and belonged to the group of a few hundred seropositive cohort members. Every donor gave a peripheral blood sample, and the peripheral blood mononuclear cells from that sample were used for TCR beta sequencing. The Qiagen DNeasy Blood Extraction Kit was used to extract genomic DNA from the blood cell samples. The germline V and J ends show losses of 10 bases and 0 bases respectively, and no gene match explains 7 bases of the junction. Including the terminal cysteine and phenylalanine, the CDR3 comprises 15 residues. Of the read, only the CDR3 DNA is kept; its 45 bases are in frame from base 1.

This sequence was found in a female donor in good health and CMV-seropositive. Sequencing input: PBMCs. The chain is encoded by TRBV6-7 joined to TRBJ2-1; a stretch of 9 junction bases matches TRBD1. TRBV6-7 is filed as an ORF, its function uncertain. The CDR3 reads CANPTGGCSYNEQFF. The DNA sequence is TGTGCCAATCCGACAGGGGGATGCTCCTACAATGAGCAGTTCTTC.